This T cell receptor beta chain was recorded in a study of T cell responses to AZD1222 COVID-19 vaccine. Profiling relied on immunoSEQ multiplex PCR, and the TCRdb table lists in-frame clones only, not all of them. The data show 110,000 or so clones, around nine tenths seen once. Notes on the study in general: It should be noted that donors were predominantly white British and more often female, and clonal diversity was possibly underestimated.

In the case of this clone: The antigen remains undetermined.

V was clipped by 4 bases and J by 7 bases; unmatched bases: 11. The CDR3 is 15 residues long. Germline CDR1 and CDR2: KGHSH and LQKENI. The receptor's source is an adult in good health. This specimen consisted of peripheral blood, obtained on day 0 of AZD1222 vaccination. The genes are TRBV18 and TRBJ1-1; 8 nucleotides agree with TRBD1. This CDR3 reads CASSQNVDREGEAFF. DNA for the CDR3: TGTGCCAGCTCACAGAACGTGGACAGGGAGGGTGAAGCTTTCTTT.